The sequence of this TCR beta chain was determined in a study of cytomegalovirus exposure and HLA in healthy donors. Study-level findings and limits: Rates of TCR association differed by HLA locus in a later analysis, with DRB1 highest and HLA-C lowest.

The CDR3 contains 16 residues. The V end lost 1 base, the J end lost 3 bases, and 10 bases lay between the germline ends. Germline V gene data show CDR1 as MDHEN and CDR2 as SYDVKM. A remark on this clone: Its matching antigen is unknown.

PCR used 60 Vbeta primers and 13 Jbeta primers. Assay used: immunoSEQ multiplex PCR; TCRdb lists only in-frame clones, some missing. Of approximately 100,000 clones in the sample, around 10% were seen once. This TCR came from a man in his forties in good health and CMV-seropositive. The chain carries TRBV28 and TRBJ2-6; D is perhaps TRBD2 (6 bases). The sequencing input was PBMCs. The CDR3 spells CASSLSGVDGANVLTF. The CDR3, as DNA: TGTGCCAGCAGTTTATCGGGGGTAGATGGGGCCAACGTCCTGACTTTC.